This TCR beta chain was sequenced for a study of blood T cell repertoires in COVID-19. Assay used: immunoSEQ multiplex PCR; TCRdb lists only in-frame clones, some missing. The sample includes some 170,000 clones, 75% to 90% of them seen just once. Allocation to cohorts depended on clinical history reported by the participants. The germline V gene has CDR1 SGHKS and CDR2 YYEKEE (reference sequence). V lost 0 bases and J 6 bases, leaving 13 bases between the germline ends. CDR3 length equals 15 residues. The source is a middle-aged man who had recovered from COVID-19. Sequenced: PBMCs or T cells enriched from blood (not recorded which). This sequence joins TRBV5-5 and TRBJ1-5; D uncertain. The CDR3 nucleotides read TGTGCCAGCAGCTTGGACCAAAGTCGGAGTCAGCCCCAGCATTTT. This codes for CASSLDQSRSQPQHF.